The rows below give T cell receptor beta chains drawn from one sample of a study of PD-L1 blockade in urothelial cancer. The method was immunoSEQ multiplex PCR; TCRdb's version includes in-frame clones alone and lacks a portion of them. The table includes about 130,000 clones, 86% detected once. The starting material was PBMCs, obtained around atezolizumab (anti-PD-L1) treatment. The receptors derive from a man between 50 and 59 years old with urothelial cancer. CDR3s include the opening cysteine and the closing phenylalanine or tryptophan. D genes are given only for firm matches.

TRBD1,TRBJ2-5,TRBV4-1,CASSQQDRVLETQYF
.,TRBJ2-2,TRBV7-8,CASSLFRTIRTGELFF
.,TRBJ1-2,TRBV11-1,CASSFEGYGYTF
.,TRBJ2-5,TRBV7-3,CASSASTRETQYF
.,TRBJ2-1,TRBV11-3,CASSLGPTRNEQFF
TRBD2,TRBJ2-5,TRBV11-1,CASSFERGRTQYF
.,TRBJ2-1,TRBV5-1,CASSLEDGLNEQFF
TRBD2,TRBJ2-3,TRBV28,CASWEPSGFTDTQYF
TRBD2,TRBJ2-5,TRBV28,CASSRPLAGHQETQYF
.,TRBJ1-2,TRBV5-1,CASSSDRGHGYTF
TRBD1,TRBJ1-2,TRBV28,CASSFEGQIYGYTF
.,TRBJ2-7,TRBV6-1,CASSRPSVREQYF
.,TRBJ1-1,TRBV11-2,CASSNRVGNTEAFF
.,TRBJ1-1,TRBV5-1,CASNTDGRGTEAFF
TRBD2,TRBJ2-3,TRBV7-8,CASDYLGGRGTDTQYF
.,TRBJ1-1,TRBV19,CASSIGDSYTEAFF
.,TRBJ2-1,TRBV5-1,CASSLVTQPNEQFF
TRBD2,TRBJ2-1,TRBV11-3,CASSLGAGAGMYNEQFF
TRBD1,TRBJ1-6,TRBV6-5,CASSGTVNSPLHF
.,TRBJ2-5,TRBV2,CASGRETQYF